Sequencing of this T cell receptor beta chain was carried out in a study of regulatory T cells in long-lasting Graves disease. Indicated time point: persistent/refractory GD, antithyroid drugs over 5 years with positive TRAb. TCR sequences were obtained from RNA taken from PBMCs. This clonotype showed up just a few times. The antigen remains undetermined. Study results and caveats: Relative to new patients (under 1,000), persistent patients exhibited greater sharing of public clonotypes (around 2,700).

The TCR beta library used iRepertoire HTBI primers with Arm-PCR amplification of CDR3. Each CDR3 protein gets one entry after TCRdb re-called the multiplex PCR reads with MiXCR. There are some 450,000 distinct CDR3 sequences in the sample; around 20% occur only once, and about a quarter lies in the top ten. This TCR was recovered from a female donor with Graves disease. The sequences come from peripheral blood mononuclear cells (PBMCs), collected when the disease was refractory, from a patient treated with antithyroid drugs.

The CDR3: CASSSQDRGDIQYF. The CDR3 DNA follows: TGTGCCAGCAGTTCACAGGACAGGGGGGACATTCAGTACTTC. The chain joins TRBV6-5 to TRBJ2-4, with TRBD1 matching over 10 bases. There are 14 residues in the CDR3. Trimming cost V 4 bases and J 8 bases; bases outside gene matches: 5. CDR1 is MNHEY and CDR2 is SVGAGI in the germline V gene.